This T cell receptor (beta chain) was retrieved from a study of Tregs in tolerant kidney transplant recipients. Study context: Mixed chimerism was transient after nonmyeloablative marrow transplants from related graft donors. Study conclusions and caveats: This study did not directly address biological reproducibility. In tolerant patients, donor-specific Tregs outgrew total Tregs, suggesting antigen-driven expansion. Activated donor B cell expansion appeared to reveal the most relevant donor-specific TCRbeta repertoire.

Germline loops: CDR1 SGHRS, CDR2 YFSETQ. Losses at the gene ends were 3 bases for V and 4 bases for J; bases not matched to a gene: 6. The CDR3 covers 15 residues. TCRdb keeps only in-frame clones here, not all; method: immunoSEQ multiplex PCR. Among 100,000 to 130,000 clones listed, almost 90% were seen once. For this clone: The antigen is undetermined.

The chain is built from TRBV5-1 and TRBJ2-1, with 8 bases matching TRBD2. Specimen: CD4+ T cells from blood, collected before the transplant. This clonotype was sampled from a human donor who received a combined kidney and bone marrow transplant. CDR3 region: CASSSSTGGYNEQFF. In DNA form, the CDR3 reads TGCGCCAGCAGCTCCTCGACGGGGGGGTACAATGAGCAGTTCTTC.